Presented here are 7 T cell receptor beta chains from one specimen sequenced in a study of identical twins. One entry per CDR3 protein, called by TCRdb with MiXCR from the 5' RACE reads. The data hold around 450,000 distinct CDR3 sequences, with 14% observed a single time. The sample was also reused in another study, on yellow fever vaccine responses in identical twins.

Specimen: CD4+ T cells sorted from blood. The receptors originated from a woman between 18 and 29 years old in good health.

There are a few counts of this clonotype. The DNA for the CDR3 is TGTGCCAGCAGTTATTACGTATGGACAGGGACTACAGATACGCAGTATTTT. This gives the protein CASSYYVWTGTTDTQYF. This chain links TRBV6-2 or TRBV6-3 with TRBJ2-3; 8 bases align to TRBD1. Germline CDR1 is MNHEY and CDR2 is SVGEGT. CDR3 length equals 17 residues. V was clipped by 3 bases and J by 3 bases; unmatched bases: 11.

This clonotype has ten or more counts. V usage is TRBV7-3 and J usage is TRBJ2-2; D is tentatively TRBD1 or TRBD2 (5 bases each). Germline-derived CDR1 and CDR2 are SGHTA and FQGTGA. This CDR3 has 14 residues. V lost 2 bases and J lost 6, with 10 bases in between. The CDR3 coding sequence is TGTGCCAGCAGCTTAGGGGGAAATTCCGGGGAGCTGTTTTTT. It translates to CASSLGGNSGELFF.

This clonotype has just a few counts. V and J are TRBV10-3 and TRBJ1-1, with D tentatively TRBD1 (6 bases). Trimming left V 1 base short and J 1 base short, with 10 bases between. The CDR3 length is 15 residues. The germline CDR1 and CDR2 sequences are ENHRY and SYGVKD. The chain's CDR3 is CAISELTGSNTEAFF. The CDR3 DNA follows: TGTGCCATCAGTGAGTTAACAGGGTCGAACACTGAAGCTTTCTTT.

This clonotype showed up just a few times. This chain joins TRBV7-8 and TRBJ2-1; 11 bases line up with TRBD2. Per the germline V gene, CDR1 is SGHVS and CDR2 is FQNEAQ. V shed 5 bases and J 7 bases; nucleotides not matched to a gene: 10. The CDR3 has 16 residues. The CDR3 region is CASSPGLAGIGNEQFF. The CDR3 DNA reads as TGTGCCAGCAGCCCAGGACTAGCGGGTATCGGGAATGAGCAGTTCTTC.

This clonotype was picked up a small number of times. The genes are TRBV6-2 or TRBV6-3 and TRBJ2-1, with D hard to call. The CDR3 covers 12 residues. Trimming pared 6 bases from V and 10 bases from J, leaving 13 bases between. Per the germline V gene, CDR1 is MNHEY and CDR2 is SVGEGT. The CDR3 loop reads CASSLDGREQFF. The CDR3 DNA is TGTGCCAGCAGCCTAGACGGACGGGAGCAGTTCTTC.

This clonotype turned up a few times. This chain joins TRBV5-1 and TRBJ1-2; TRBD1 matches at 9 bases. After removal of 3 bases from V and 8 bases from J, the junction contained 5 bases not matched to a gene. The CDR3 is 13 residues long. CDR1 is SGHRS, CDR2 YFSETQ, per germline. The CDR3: CASSWRTGEGYTF. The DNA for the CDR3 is TGCGCCAGCAGCTGGAGGACAGGGGAAGGCTACACCTTC.

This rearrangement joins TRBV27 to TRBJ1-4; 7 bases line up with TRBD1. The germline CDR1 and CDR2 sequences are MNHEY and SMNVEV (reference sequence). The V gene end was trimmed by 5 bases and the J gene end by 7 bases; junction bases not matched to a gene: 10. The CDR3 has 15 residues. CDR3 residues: CASSPISGTVEKLFF. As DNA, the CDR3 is TGTGCCAGCAGTCCAATATCCGGGACAGTTGAAAAACTGTTTTTT.